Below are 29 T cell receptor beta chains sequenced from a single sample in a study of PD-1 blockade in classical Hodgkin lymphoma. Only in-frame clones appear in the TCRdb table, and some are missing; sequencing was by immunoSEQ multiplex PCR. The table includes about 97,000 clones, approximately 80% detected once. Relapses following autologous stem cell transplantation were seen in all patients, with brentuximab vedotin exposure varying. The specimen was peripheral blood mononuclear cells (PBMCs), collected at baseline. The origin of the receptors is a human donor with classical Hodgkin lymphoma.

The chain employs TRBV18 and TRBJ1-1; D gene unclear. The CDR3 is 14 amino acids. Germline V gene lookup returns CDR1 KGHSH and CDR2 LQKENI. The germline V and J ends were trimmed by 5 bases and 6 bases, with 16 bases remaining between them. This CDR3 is CASSIREPHPEAFF. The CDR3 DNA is TGTGCCAGCTCAATACGGGAGCCACATCCTGAAGCTTTCTTT.

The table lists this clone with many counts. The CDR3 DNA follows: TGTGCCGTTGGAGGGACGGCTTTAATGAACACTGAAGCTTTCTTT. Translated, it gives CAVGGTALMNTEAFF. The J gene is TRBJ1-1, the V gene TRBV10-3; maybe TRBD1 (5 bases). The germline CDR1 and CDR2 sequences are ENHRY and SYGVKD. The germline V and J ends were trimmed by 11 bases and 0 bases, with 19 bases remaining between them. The CDR3 runs to 15 residues.

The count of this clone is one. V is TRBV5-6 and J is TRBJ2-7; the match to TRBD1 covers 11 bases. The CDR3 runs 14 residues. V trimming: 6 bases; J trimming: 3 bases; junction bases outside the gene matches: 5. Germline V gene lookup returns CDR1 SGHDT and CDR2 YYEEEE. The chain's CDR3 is CASKPGQGVYEQYF. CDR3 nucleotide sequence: TGTGCCAGCAAGCCGGGACAGGGGGTCTACGAGCAGTACTTC.

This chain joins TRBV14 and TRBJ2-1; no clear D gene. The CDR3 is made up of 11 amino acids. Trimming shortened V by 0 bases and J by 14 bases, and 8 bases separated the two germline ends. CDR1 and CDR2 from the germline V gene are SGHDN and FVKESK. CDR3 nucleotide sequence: TGTGCCAGCAGCCAAGAGGGCCCCAAGTTCTTC. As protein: CASSQEGPKFF. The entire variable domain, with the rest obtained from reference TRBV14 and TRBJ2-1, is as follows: EAGVTQFPSHSVIEKGQTVTLRCDPISGHDNLYWYRRVMGKEIKFLLHFVKESKQDESGMPNNRFLAERTGGTYSTLKVQPAELEDSGVYFCASSQEGPKFFGPGTRLTVL.

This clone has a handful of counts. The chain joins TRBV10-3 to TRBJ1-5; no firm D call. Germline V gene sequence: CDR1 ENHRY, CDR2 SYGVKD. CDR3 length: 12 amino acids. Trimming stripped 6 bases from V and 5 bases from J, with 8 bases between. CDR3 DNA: TGTGCCATCAGCCCGGGAGATCAGCCCCAGCATTTT. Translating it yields CAISPGDQPQHF.

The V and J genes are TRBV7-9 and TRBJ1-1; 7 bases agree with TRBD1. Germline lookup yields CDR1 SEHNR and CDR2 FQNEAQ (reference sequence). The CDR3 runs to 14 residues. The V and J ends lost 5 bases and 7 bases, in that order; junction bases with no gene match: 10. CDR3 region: CASSPRGGTDEAFF. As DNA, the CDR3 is TGTGCCAGCAGCCCCCGCGGAGGGACAGATGAAGCTTTCTTT. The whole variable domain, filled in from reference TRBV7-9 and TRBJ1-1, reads DTGVSQNPRHKITKRGQNVTFRCDPISEHNRLYWYRQTLGQGPEFLTYFQNEAQLEKSRLLSDRFSAERPKGSFSTLEIQRTEQGDSAMYLCASSPRGGTDEAFFGQGTRLTVV.

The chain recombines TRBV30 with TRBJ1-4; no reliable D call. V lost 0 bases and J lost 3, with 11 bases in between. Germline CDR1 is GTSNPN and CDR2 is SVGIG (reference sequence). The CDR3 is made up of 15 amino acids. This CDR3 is CAWSVGEMPNEKLFF. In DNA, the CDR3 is TGTGCCTGGAGTGTAGGCGAGATGCCTAATGAAAAACTGTTTTTT.

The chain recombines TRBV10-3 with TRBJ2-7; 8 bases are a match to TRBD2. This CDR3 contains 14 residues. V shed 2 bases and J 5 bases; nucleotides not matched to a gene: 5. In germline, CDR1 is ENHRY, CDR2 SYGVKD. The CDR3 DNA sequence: TGTGCCATCAGTGAGGGACTAGCCGTTGACGAGCAGTACTTC. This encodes CAISEGLAVDEQYF.

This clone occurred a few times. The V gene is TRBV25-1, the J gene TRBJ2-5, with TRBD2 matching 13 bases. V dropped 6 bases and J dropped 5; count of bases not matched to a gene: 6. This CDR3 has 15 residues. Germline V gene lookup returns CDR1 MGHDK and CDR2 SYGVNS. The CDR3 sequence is CASRAGLAGVETQYF. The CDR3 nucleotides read TGTGCCAGCAGGGCCGGACTAGCGGGAGTGGAGACCCAGTACTTC.

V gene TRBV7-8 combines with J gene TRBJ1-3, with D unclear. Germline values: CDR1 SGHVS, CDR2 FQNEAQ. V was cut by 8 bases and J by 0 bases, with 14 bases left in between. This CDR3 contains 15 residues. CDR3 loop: CASARERLSGNTIYF. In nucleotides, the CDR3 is TGTGCCAGCGCCCGTGAGAGACTCTCTGGAAACACCATATATTTT.

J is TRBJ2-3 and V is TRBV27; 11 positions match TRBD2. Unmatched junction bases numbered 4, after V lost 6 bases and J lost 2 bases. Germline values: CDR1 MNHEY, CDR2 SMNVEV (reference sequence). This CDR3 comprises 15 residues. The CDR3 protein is CASRPLAGVTDTQYF. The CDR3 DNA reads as TGTGCCAGCAGACCACTAGCGGGAGTCACAGATACGCAGTATTTT.

CDR3 amino acids: CASSLTKRVRGYYEQYF. DNA for the CDR3: TGTGCCAGCAGCTTGACAAAGAGGGTTAGGGGATACTACGAGCAGTACTTC. V usage is TRBV5-6 and J usage is TRBJ2-7; either TRBD1 or TRBD2 may supply D (5 bases each). Germline CDR1 is SGHDT and CDR2 is YYEEEE. CDR3 size: 17 residues. V was pared by 1 base and J by 3 bases, with 20 bases between.

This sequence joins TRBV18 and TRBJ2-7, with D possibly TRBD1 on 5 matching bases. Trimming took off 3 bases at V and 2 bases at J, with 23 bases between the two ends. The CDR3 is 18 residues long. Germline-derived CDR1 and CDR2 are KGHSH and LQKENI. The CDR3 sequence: CASSPVPPGRSGTYEQYF. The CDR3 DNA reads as TGTGCCAGCTCACCGGTTCCCCCAGGGCGGTCAGGGACCTACGAGCAGTACTTC.

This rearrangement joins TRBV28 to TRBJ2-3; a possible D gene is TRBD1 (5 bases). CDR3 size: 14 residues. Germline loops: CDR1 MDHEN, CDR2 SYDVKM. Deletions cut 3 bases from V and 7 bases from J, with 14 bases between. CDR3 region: CASSLGPKGNTQYF. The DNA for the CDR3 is TGTGCCAGCAGTTTGGGCCCGAAGGGGAATACGCAGTATTTT.

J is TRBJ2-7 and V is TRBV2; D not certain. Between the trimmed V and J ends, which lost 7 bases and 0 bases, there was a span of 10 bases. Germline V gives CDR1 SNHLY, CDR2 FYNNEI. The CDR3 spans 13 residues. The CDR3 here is CASTDTFSYEQYF. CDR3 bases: TGTGCCAGCACTGACACGTTCTCCTACGAGCAGTACTTC.

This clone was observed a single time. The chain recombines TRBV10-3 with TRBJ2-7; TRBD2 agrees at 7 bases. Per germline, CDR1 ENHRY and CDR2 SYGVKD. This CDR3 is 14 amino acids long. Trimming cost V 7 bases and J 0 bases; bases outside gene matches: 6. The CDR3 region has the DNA TGTGCCATCACCCCCAGCGGGAACTCCTACGAGCAGTACTTC. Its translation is CAITPSGNSYEQYF.

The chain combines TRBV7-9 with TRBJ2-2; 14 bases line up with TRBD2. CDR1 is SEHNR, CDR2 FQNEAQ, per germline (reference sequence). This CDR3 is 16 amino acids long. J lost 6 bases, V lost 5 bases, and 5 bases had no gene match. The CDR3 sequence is CASSKPGLAGAGELFF. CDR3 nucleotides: TGTGCCAGCAGCAAACCGGGACTAGCGGGAGCCGGGGAGCTGTTTTTT.

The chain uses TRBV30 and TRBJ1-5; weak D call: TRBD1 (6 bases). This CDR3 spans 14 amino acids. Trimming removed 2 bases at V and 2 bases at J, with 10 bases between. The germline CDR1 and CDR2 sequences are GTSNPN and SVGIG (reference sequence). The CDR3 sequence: CAWSRNRGNQPQHF. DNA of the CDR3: TGTGCCTGGAGTAGGAACAGGGGCAATCAGCCCCAGCATTTT.

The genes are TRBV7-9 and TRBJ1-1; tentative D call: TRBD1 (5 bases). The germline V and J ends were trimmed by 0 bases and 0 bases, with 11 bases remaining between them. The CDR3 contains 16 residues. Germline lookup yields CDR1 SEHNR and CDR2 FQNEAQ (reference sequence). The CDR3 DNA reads TGTGCCAGCAGCTTAGCTACGGGACGCATGAACACTGAAGCTTTCTTT. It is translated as CASSLATGRMNTEAFF.

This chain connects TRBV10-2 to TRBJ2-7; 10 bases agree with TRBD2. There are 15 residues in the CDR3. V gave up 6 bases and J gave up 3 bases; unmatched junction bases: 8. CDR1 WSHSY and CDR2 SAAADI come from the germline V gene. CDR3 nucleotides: TGCGCCAGCAGGGGGGATAGCGGGAGGTTCTACGAGCAGTACTTC. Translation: CASRGDSGRFYEQYF.

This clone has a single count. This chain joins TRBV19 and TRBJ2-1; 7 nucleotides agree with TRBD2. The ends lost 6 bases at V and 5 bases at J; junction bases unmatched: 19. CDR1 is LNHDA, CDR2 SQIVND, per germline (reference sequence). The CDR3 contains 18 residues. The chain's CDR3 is CASRKGPGPAGRDNEQFF. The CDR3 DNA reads TGTGCCAGTAGGAAGGGACCGGGACCAGCGGGGAGGGACAATGAGCAGTTCTTC.

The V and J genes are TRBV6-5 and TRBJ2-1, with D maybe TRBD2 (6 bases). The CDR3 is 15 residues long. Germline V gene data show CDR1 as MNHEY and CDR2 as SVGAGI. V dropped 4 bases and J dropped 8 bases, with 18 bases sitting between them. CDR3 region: CASSSSLAMRHEQFF. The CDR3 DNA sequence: TGTGCCAGCAGTTCCTCACTAGCAATGAGGCATGAGCAGTTCTTC.

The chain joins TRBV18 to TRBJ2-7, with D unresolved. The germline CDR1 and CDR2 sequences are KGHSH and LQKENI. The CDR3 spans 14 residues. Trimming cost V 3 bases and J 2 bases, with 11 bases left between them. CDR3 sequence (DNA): TGTGCCAGCTCACCCCGCGGATCTACCTACGAGCAGTACTTC. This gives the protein CASSPRGSTYEQYF.

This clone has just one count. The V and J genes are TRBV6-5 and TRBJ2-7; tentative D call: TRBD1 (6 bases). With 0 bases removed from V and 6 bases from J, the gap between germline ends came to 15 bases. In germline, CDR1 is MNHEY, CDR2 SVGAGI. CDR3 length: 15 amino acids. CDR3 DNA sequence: TGTGCCAGCAGTTACTCGACATCAGGGGTAGGCGAGCAGTACTTC. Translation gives CASSYSTSGVGEQYF.

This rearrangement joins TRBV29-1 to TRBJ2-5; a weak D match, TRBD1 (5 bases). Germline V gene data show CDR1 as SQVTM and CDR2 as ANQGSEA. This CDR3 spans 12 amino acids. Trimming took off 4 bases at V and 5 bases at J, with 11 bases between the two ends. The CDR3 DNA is TGCAGCGTTGGGACAAAACGGGAGACCCAGTACTTC. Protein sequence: CSVGTKRETQYF.

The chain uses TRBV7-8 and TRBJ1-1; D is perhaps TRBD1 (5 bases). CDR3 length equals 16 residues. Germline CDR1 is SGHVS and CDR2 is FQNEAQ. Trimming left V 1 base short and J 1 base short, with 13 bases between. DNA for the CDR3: TGTGCCAGCAGCTTAGGTGCGGGGCGGGGGAACACTGAAGCTTTCTTT. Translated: CASSLGAGRGNTEAFF.

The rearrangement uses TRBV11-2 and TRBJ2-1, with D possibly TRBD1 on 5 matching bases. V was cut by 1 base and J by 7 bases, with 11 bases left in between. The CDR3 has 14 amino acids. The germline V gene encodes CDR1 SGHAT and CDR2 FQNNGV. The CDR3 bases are TGTGCCAGCAGCTTAGGGGGCCCCGGAAATGAGCAGTTCTTC. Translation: CASSLGGPGNEQFF.

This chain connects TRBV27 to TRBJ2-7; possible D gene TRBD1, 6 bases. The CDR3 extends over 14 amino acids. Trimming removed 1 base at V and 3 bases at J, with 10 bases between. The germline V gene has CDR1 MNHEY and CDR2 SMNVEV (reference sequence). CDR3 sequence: CASSLFGDIYEQYF. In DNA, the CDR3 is TGTGCCAGCAGTTTATTTGGGGACATCTACGAGCAGTACTTC.

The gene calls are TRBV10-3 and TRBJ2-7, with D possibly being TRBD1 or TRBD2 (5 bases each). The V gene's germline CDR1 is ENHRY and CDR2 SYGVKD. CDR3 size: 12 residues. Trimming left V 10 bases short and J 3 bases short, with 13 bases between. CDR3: CATRGQGYEQYF. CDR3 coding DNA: TGTGCCACCCGGGGCCAGGGCTACGAGCAGTACTTC.